This TCR beta chain was found in a study of response to subunit inactivated influenza vaccine. General study points: The authors suggested that every seasonal influenza vaccination recruits few new T cells.

In TCRdb, the RT-PCR reads were re-called with MiXCR into one record per CDR3 protein. This sample yields 550,000 to 600,000 distinct CDR3 sequences, of which approximately 12% are seen a single time; roughly a tenth belongs to the top ten. The germline V gene has CDR1 MNHEY and CDR2 SMNVEV (reference sequence). The CDR3 has 15 residues. V was clipped by 5 bases and J by 7 bases; unmatched bases: 10. This clonotype was picked up a small number of times. The target antigen is unknown. The starting material was PBMCs from blood, obtained on the day of vaccination. The chain links TRBV27 to TRBJ1-5; 8 bases fit TRBD1. This receptor was identified in a man in his fifties or sixties who received an inactivated influenza vaccine. The CDR3 nucleotides read TGTGCCAGCAGTCCTAGGGCTCCAGGGGGCCAGCCCCAGCATTTT. It codes for CASSPRAPGGQPQHF.